The 27 T cell receptor beta chains reported below all come from one sample, sequenced in a study of beta chain features in type 1 diabetes (dated by TCRdb to between 2017 and 2018). The library was generated by the immunoSEQ multiplex PCR assay. All of the isolated RNA was reverse transcribed with the High Capacity cDNA Reverse Transcription Kit, so expressed TCRB transcripts were sequenced. Here the immuneACCESS table is served through TCRdb, limited to in-frame sequences with V and J called. Missing clones are a known gap in these copies; in checked studies unresolved V genes cover under half, and the rest lacks a known reason. The sample table shows some 250,000 clones, and about 25% are seen once. The ten largest clones add up to roughly 4% of the sample. Input material: central memory CD4+ T cells from blood. These receptors all come from a man under 40 in good health.

The chain carries TRBV4-1 and TRBJ2-4; D unresolved. Germline values: CDR1 MGHRA, CDR2 YSYEKL. The CDR3 is 14 amino acids. V dropped 0 bases and J dropped 6 bases, with 9 bases sitting between them. The CDR3 bases are TGCGCCAGCAGCCAAGAAGCAACCGTAAACATTCAGTACTTC. Translation: CASSQEATVNIQYF.

The rearrangement joins TRBV4-1 to TRBJ1-4; unclear D gene. V shed 5 bases and J shed 8 bases, with 9 bases lying between them. The CDR3 is made up of 12 amino acids. CDR1 and CDR2 from the germline V gene are MGHRA and YSYEKL. The CDR3 is CASSSPGEKLFF. The CDR3 DNA reads TGCGCCAGCAGCTCCCCGGGGGAAAAACTGTTTTTT.

The gene calls are TRBV6-1 and TRBJ1-5; D ambiguous. The V gene's germline CDR1 is MNHNS and CDR2 SASEGT. V lost 4 bases and J 1 base, leaving 8 bases between the germline ends. This CDR3 has 14 amino acids. CDR3 loop: CASSGVRSNQPQHF. As DNA, the CDR3 is TGTGCCAGCAGTGGTGTAAGAAGCAATCAGCCCCAGCATTTT.

The sample holds a few counts of this clone. The chain joins TRBV20-1 to TRBJ2-1; D gene unclear. Trimming left V 8 bases short and J 4 bases short, with 9 bases between. The CDR3 runs 11 residues. The germline gives CDR1 DFQATT, CDR2 SNEGSKA (reference sequence). The DNA for the CDR3 is TGCAGTATTCCTAGTTACAATGAGCAGTTCTTC. Translation gives CSIPSYNEQFF.

This chain connects TRBV7-2 to TRBJ2-4; 9 nucleotides match TRBD1. Germline values: CDR1 SGHTA, CDR2 FQGNSA. The CDR3 contains 16 residues. Unmatched junction bases numbered 6, after V lost 5 bases and J lost 1 base. In DNA, the CDR3 is TGTGCCAGCAGCCTCCAACAGGGGGCCGCCAAAAACATTCAGTACTTC. Translating gives CASSLQQGAAKNIQYF.

This clone has just a few counts. CDR3 sequence (DNA): TGTGCCAGCAGCTTTTCAGGGACCGGGGCCAACGTCCTGACTTTC. Its protein product is CASSFSGTGANVLTF. This chain links TRBV7-2 with TRBJ2-6; D might be TRBD1 or TRBD2, each matching 5 bases. This CDR3 has 15 residues. CDR1 is SGHTA and CDR2 is FQGNSA in the germline V gene. With 3 bases removed from V and 4 bases from J, the gap between germline ends came to 10 bases.

This chain links TRBV5-1 with TRBJ2-6, with TRBD2 matching 7 bases. The CDR3 runs to 18 residues. Germline V gene sequence: CDR1 SGHRS, CDR2 YFSETQ. J lost 0 bases, V lost 2 bases, and 8 bases had no gene match. The CDR3 here is CASSFSSGESSGANVLTF. As DNA, the CDR3 is TGCGCCAGCAGCTTTTCGAGCGGGGAGAGCTCTGGGGCCAACGTCCTGACTTTC.

This clone was observed a few times. The rearrangement uses TRBV5-6 and TRBJ2-5; D might be TRBD2 (5 bases). V dropped 4 bases and J dropped 5 bases, with 9 bases sitting between them. Per the germline V gene, CDR1 is SGHDT and CDR2 is YYEEEE. This CDR3 spans 12 amino acids. CDR3 bases: TGTGCCAGCAGCCCGGACTGGGAGACCCAGTACTTC. As protein: CASSPDWETQYF.

This chain links TRBV30 with TRBJ2-7; the D gene is possibly TRBD1 (5 bases). The CDR3 has 12 amino acids. V was clipped by 5 bases and J by 12 bases, with 20 bases between them. Germline CDR1 and CDR2: GTSNPN and SVGIG (reference sequence). CDR3 loop: CAWAQSGKWRYF. The DNA for the CDR3 is TGTGCCTGGGCCCAATCAGGGAAATGGAGGTACTTC.

A few counts support this clone. The V and J genes are TRBV5-1 and TRBJ2-7; TRBD1 aligns across 9 bases. Germline values: CDR1 SGHRS, CDR2 YFSETQ. The CDR3 loop spans 14 amino acids. V gave up 3 bases and J gave up 2 bases; unmatched junction bases: 3. As DNA, the CDR3 is TGCGCCAGCAGCTCGAGGACAGGGGCCTACGAGCAGTACTTC. It codes for CASSSRTGAYEQYF.

The rearrangement joins TRBV7-9 to TRBJ2-5; either TRBD1 or TRBD2 may supply D (5 bases each). From germline, CDR1 is SEHNR and CDR2 FQNEAQ (reference sequence). The CDR3 totals 15 residues. V dropped 7 bases and J dropped 7 bases, with 22 bases sitting between them. Here the CDR3 reads CASNRADGTLGTQYF. CDR3 DNA sequence: TGTGCCAGCAATAGGGCAGACGGGACGCTTGGGACCCAGTACTTC.

This clone was picked up a small number of times. J is TRBJ2-7 and V is TRBV28; D call uncertain. V was cut by 2 bases and J by 5 bases, with 7 bases left in between. The CDR3 has 12 amino acids. Germline V gives CDR1 MDHEN, CDR2 SYDVKM. Written as DNA, the CDR3 is TGTGCCAGCAGTTTAACCCCGCACGAGCAGTACTTC. Protein product: CASSLTPHEQYF.

This chain uses TRBV7-6 with TRBJ2-7, with 13 bases lining up with TRBD2. The CDR3 is 16 amino acids. CDR1 is SGHVS and CDR2 is FNYEAQ in the germline V gene. With 3 bases clipped from V and 5 bases from J, the junction kept 7 bases outside the gene matches. CDR3 nucleotide sequence: TGTGCCAGCAGCTTCCGGACTAGCGGGAGTCGGAACGAGCAGTACTTC. Its translation: CASSFRTSGSRNEQYF. Supplemented by reference TRBV7-6 and TRBJ2-7, the full variable domain reads GAGVSQSPRYKVTKRGQDVALRCDPISGHVSLYWYRQALGQGPEFLTYFNYEAQQDKSGLPNDRFSAERPEGSISTLTIQRTEQRDSAMYRCASSFRTSGSRNEQYFGPGTRLTVT.

This clone was detected only a few times. V usage is TRBV7-2 and J usage is TRBJ2-5; the D gene is possibly TRBD2 (6 bases). The DNA end lines up better with TRBJ2-7; the J call may be wrong. Germline V CDR1 and CDR2: SGHTA, FQGNSA. The CDR3 totals 15 residues. CDR3 sequence (DNA): TGTGCCAGCAGCTTAGATGGCGCGGGGAATTACGAGCAGTACTTC. Residues: CASSLDGAGNYEQYF.

There are a few counts of this clone. V is TRBV15 and J is TRBJ1-1; D may be TRBD1 (5 bases). Trimming left V 4 bases short and J 4 bases short, with 7 bases between. The CDR3 is 12 amino acids. CDR1 and CDR2 (germline): LNHNV, YYDKDF (reference sequence). The CDR3 region has the DNA TGTGCCACCAGCAACGGGGGCACTGAAGCTTTCTTT. Residues: CATSNGGTEAFF.

This clone was counted between two and nine times. The J gene is TRBJ2-2, the V gene TRBV9; D is undetermined. This CDR3 is 14 amino acids long. Trimming stripped 3 bases from V and 1 base from J, with 7 bases between. Germline-derived CDR1 and CDR2 are SGDLS and YYNGEE. The CDR3 DNA follows: TGTGCCAGCAGCGAGACCGGGAACACCGGGGAGCTGTTTTTT. This gives the protein CASSETGNTGELFF.

This clone was counted only a few times. The chain joins TRBV7-7 to TRBJ1-5, with unresolved D. The CDR3 length is 18 residues. Trimming removed 8 bases from V and 1 base from J, with 24 bases in between. Germline CDR1 and CDR2: SSHAT and FNYEAQ (reference sequence). The CDR3 bases are TGTGCCAGCGGACCTTGCATATCCCCCGTCGGGAGCAATCAGCCCCAGCATTTT. Protein: CASGPCISPVGSNQPQHF.

This chain connects TRBV30 to TRBJ2-1; 7 nucleotides align to TRBD1. The ends lost 2 bases at V and 9 bases at J; junction bases unmatched: 10. Germline V gene data show CDR1 as GTSNPN and CDR2 as SVGIG (reference sequence). The CDR3 loop spans 14 amino acids. The CDR3, as DNA: TGTGCCTGGAGTTTGGGGACAGAGAATGGTGAGCAGTTCTTC. Amino acids: CAWSLGTENGEQFF.

The rearrangement uses TRBV5-1 and TRBJ2-5; D remains unclear. Trimming pared 3 bases from V and 0 bases from J, leaving 9 bases between. CDR3 length equals 14 residues. Germline CDR1 is SGHRS and CDR2 is YFSETQ. The CDR3 DNA reads TGCGCCAGCAGCTCTGGGCTGAACCAAGAGACCCAGTACTTC. Protein product: CASSSGLNQETQYF.

The chain joins TRBV13 to TRBJ2-3, with a possible D match to TRBD1 (6 bases). CDR1 is PRHDT and CDR2 is FYEKMQ in the germline V gene (reference sequence). With 6 bases removed from V and 2 bases from J, the gap between germline ends came to 9 bases. This CDR3 is built from 13 residues. CDR3 in DNA: TGTGCCAGCAGTCGACAGGACACAGATACGCAGTATTTT. Amino acids: CASSRQDTDTQYF.

The chain is built from TRBV30 and TRBJ2-5; no clear D gene. The J call is uncertain, as TRBJ2-7 better fits the DNA end. Looked up from germline, CDR1 is GTSNPN and CDR2 is SVGIG (reference sequence). The CDR3 has 14 amino acids. CDR3 in amino acids: CAWSPPRYANEQYF. DNA of the CDR3: TGTGCCTGGAGCCCGCCTCGCTATGCCAACGAGCAGTACTTC.

The sample holds a few counts of this clone. This sequence may be a read error, since a much larger clone differs from it by one base. The chain joins TRBV19 to TRBJ2-3, with TRBD2 identical over 12 bases. The V gene end was trimmed by 5 bases and the J gene end by 4 bases; junction bases not matched to a gene: 7. The CDR3 is 16 amino acids. Germline V gene lookup returns CDR1 LNHDA and CDR2 SQIVND (reference sequence). The DNA for the CDR3 is TGTGCCAGTAGTGCTCGGACTAGCGGGGATGCAGATACGCAGTATTTT. Its protein is CASSARTSGDADTQYF.

The chain uses TRBV10-1 and TRBJ2-3; 8 nucleotides line up with TRBD1. This CDR3 contains 16 residues. The V segment lost 6 bases and the J segment 2 bases; nucleotides outside the gene matches: 10. The germline CDR1 and CDR2 sequences are WNHNN and SYGVQD (reference sequence). CDR3 sequence: CASSGSQGVDTDTQYF. The DNA for the CDR3 is TGCGCCAGCAGCGGTTCACAGGGGGTGGACACAGATACGCAGTATTTT.

The sample holds a few counts of this clone. At the DNA level, this CDR3 is encoded by other sequences in the same sample as well. This chain uses TRBV6-5 with TRBJ2-7, with D possibly being TRBD1 (6 bases). This CDR3 is built from 12 residues. From germline, CDR1 is MNHEY and CDR2 SVGAGI. V was clipped by 5 bases and J by 4 bases, with 9 bases between them. CDR3 in DNA: TGTGCCAGCAGTGAACAGGGTTACGAGCAGTACTTC. Protein: CASSEQGYEQYF.

This clone was seen only a few times. The chain's CDR3 is CASSQEQGSTSYEQYF. The CDR3 DNA sequence: TGCGCCAGCAGCCAGGAACAGGGGTCAACCTCCTACGAGCAGTACTTC. V and J are TRBV4-1 and TRBJ2-7; the match to TRBD1 covers 7 bases. V shed 3 bases and J 0 bases; nucleotides not matched to a gene: 8. This CDR3 spans 16 amino acids. The germline V gene has CDR1 MGHRA and CDR2 YSYEKL.

The chain joins TRBV29-1 to TRBJ1-1; D ambiguous. Trimming took off 6 bases at V and 0 bases at J, with 8 bases between the two ends. There are 12 residues in the CDR3. The germline V gene encodes CDR1 SQVTM and CDR2 ANQGSEA. CDR3 in amino acids: CSVSQVNTEAFF. DNA for the CDR3: TGCAGCGTGTCCCAGGTGAACACTGAAGCTTTCTTT.

This clone was picked up one time. The chain couples TRBV1 to TRBJ1-5; TRBD1 is the table's D call, not checked against the DNA. TRBV1 is flagged as a pseudogene. CDR3 length equals 17 residues. The CDR3 DNA follows: TGCACCAGCAGCCAAGGGCCTAATGAGACACCAAATCAGCCCCAGCATTTT. It encodes CTSSQGPNETPNQPQHF.